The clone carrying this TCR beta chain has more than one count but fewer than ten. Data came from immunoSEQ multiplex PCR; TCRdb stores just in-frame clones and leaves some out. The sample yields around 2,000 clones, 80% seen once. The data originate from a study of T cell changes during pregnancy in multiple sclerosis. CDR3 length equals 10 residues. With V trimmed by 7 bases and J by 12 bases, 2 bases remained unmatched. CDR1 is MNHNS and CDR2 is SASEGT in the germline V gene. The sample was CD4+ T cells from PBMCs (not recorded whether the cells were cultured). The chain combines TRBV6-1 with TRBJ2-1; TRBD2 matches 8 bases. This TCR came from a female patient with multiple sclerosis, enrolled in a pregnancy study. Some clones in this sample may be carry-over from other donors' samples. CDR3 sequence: CASNGLAQFF. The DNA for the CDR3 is TGTGCCAGCAACGGACTAGCGCAGTTCTTC.